A selection of T cell receptor beta chains follows, all from one sample in a study of OX40 agonist ivuxolimab in advanced cancers. Libraries were prepared by immunoSEQ multiplex PCR; TCRdb keeps only in-frame clonotypes and omits some of them. The sample includes nearly 50,000 clones, roughly 77% of them seen just once. The specimen comprised CD4+ or CD8+ T cells sorted from blood, sampled in a trial of the OX40 agonist ivuxolimab. The source of these receptors is an adult with an advanced solid tumor such as melanoma, head and neck, liver or kidney cancer. CDR3s include the opening cysteine and the closing phenylalanine or tryptophan. A D gene is named only where the DNA matches it firmly. Some rows have no size entry. The others give once, few or many, or a class for an expanded clone.

. . TRBJ2-7 TRBV5-1 TGCGCCAGCAGCTTGGGTCACGGAGCCTACGAGCAGTACTTC CASSLGHGAYEQYF
TRBD1 . TRBJ1-2 TRBV6-5 TGTGCCAGCAGTTCCCTGACAGGGTGGGGCTACACCTTC CASSSLTGWGYTF
. . TRBJ1-2 TRBV25-1 TGTGCCAGCAGTACAGATAACTATGGCTACACCTTC CASSTDNYGYTF
. . TRBJ2-7 TRBV7-2 TGTGCCAGCAGCTTTGACAGGAGGCTCTACGAGCAGTACTTC CASSFDRRLYEQYF
TRBD1 . TRBJ1-4 TRBV7-9 TGTGCCAGCAGACTCGACAGGGCTAATGAAAAACTGTTTTTT CASRLDRANEKLFF
TRBD2 . TRBJ2-7 TRBV18 TGTGCCAGCTTATCTAGCGGGAGCTCCTACGAGCAGTACTTC CASLSSGSSYEQYF
. few TRBJ2-2 TRBV7-2 . CASSLVFWQGVSGELFF
. . TRBJ1-6 TRBV7-3 TGTGCCAGCAGCTTAGGGCCTGATTCACCCCTCCACTTT CASSLGPDSPLHF
TRBD1 . TRBJ2-5 TRBV5-4 TGTGCCAGCAGCGCCCAGGGGGGACAGGGACAAGTTACCCAGTACTTC CASSAQGGQGQVTQYF
. . TRBJ2-7 TRBV30 TGTGCCTGGACCCGCGGCTTAAACTACGAGCAGTACTTC CAWTRGLNYEQYF
. . TRBJ2-7 TRBV2 TGTGCCAGCAGCGCGGTCCGGCCGGGTGAGCAGTACTTC CASSAVRPGEQYF
. . TRBJ2-5 TRBV20-1 TGCAGTGCCCAGTCCCAAGAGACCCAGTACTTC CSAQSQETQYF
TRBD1 . TRBJ2-5 TRBV13 TGTGCCAGCAGCTCAGTTGGGGGTCAGGGGGCCCAGTACTTC CASSSVGGQGAQYF
TRBD1 . TRBJ1-5 TRBV6-6 TGTGCCAGCAGTTACGTACGGGACAGGCAATATCAGCCCCAGCATTTT CASSYVRDRQYQPQHF
TRBD1 . TRBJ1-6 TRBV11-3 TGTGCCAGCAGCAAATCGATAACAGGGGAGAGGAATTCACCCCTCCACTTT CASSKSITGERNSPLHF
TRBD1 . TRBJ1-1 TRBV5-1 TGCGCCAGCAGCGGGGACAGCGGGGTTATGTACGCTTTCTTT CASSGDSGVMYAFF
TRBD1 . TRBJ1-2 TRBV2 TGTGCCAGCAGGGGTTTACAGGGGGCGAAATTTGGCTACACCTTC CASRGLQGAKFGYTF
. . TRBJ1-3 TRBV15 TGTGCCACCAGGAACACCCGCTCTGGAAACACCATATATTTT CATRNTRSGNTIYF
. . TRBJ2-7 TRBV6-1 TGTGCCAGCAAGGACGGACCTCTTATCTACGAGCAGTACTTC CASKDGPLIYEQYF
. . TRBJ2-7 TRBV12-5 TGTGCTAGTGGTGAGAACCGGGACCCCCCCTACGAGCAGTACTTC CASGENRDPPYEQYF
TRBD2 few TRBJ2-4 TRBV2 TGTGCCAGCAGACGAGGGACTAGCGGGTTAGACATTCAGTACTTC CASRRGTSGLDIQYF
TRBD1 . TRBJ1-5 TRBV5-1 TGCGCCAGCAGCTTGGGGGGACAGGGAGGTCAGCCCCAGCATTTT CASSLGGQGGQPQHF
. . TRBJ2-7 TRBV30 TGTGCCTGGAGGACGGCCTACGAGCAGTACTTC CAWRTAYEQYF
. . TRBJ2-1 TRBV29-1 TGCAGCGTGTCTCCGTCTCGATCTAATGAGCAGTTCTTC CSVSPSRSNEQFF
. few TRBJ2-2 TRBV7-2 TGTGCCAGCAGCCCCTACACTAGTTCCGGGGAGCTGTTTTTT CASSPYTSSGELFF
. . TRBJ1-2 TRBV4-2 TGTGCCAGCAGCCAAGATCGGGGGGCTAACTATGGCTACACCTTC CASSQDRGANYGYTF
. few TRBJ1-3 TRBV5-1 TGCGCCAGCAGCTTGGTTCCTAGCTCTGGAAACACCATATATTTT CASSLVPSSGNTIYF
. . TRBJ1-1 TRBV7-2 TGTGCCAGCAGCCTACGGAGGGGTAACACTGAAGCTTTCTTT CASSLRRGNTEAFF
TRBD2 . TRBJ2-5 TRBV19 TGTGCCAGTAGTATAGCTAGCGGGAGCGGAGAGACCCAGTACTTC CASSIASGSGETQYF
. medium-sized TRBJ1-2 TRBV7-9 TGTGCCAGCAGCTCTCTCAATTCTAACTATGGCTACACCTTC CASSSLNSNYGYTF
TRBD2 . TRBJ2-4 TRBV7-6 TGTGCCAGCAGCCCCCCGGGACTAGCGGGGGGGATTCTAGCCAAAAACATTCAGTACTTC CASSPPGLAGGILAKNIQYF